This T cell receptor (beta chain) originates from a study of T-cell memory formation after mild COVID-19. Study summary: In these data, TCR clusters were largely donor specific.

TCR alpha and TCR beta cDNA libraries with sample barcodes and UMIs came from 5'RACE using constant-segment primers. TCRdb called the 5' RACE reads again in MiXCR, with one record for every CDR3 protein. The sample holds 150,000 to 200,000 distinct CDR3 sequences, under 20% seen once. This clonotype was detected a few times. What it recognizes is unknown. Whole-study findings and limits: Some clones that responded were present in memory (sampled pre-infection), which suggests cross-reactive memory joined.

The sequenced material came from PBMCs or a T cell subset sorted from them (not recorded which). The clonotype originates from an adult woman who had mild COVID-19 (a few samples of this study predate the infection). Cell type and time point are not known.

The CDR3 is CSARDTSGKGETQYF. CDR3 coding DNA: TGCAGTGCTAGAGATACTAGCGGGAAGGGAGAGACCCAGTACTTC. The J gene is TRBJ2-5, the V gene TRBV20-1; 10 nucleotides agree with TRBD2. Germline assignment: CDR1 DFQATT and CDR2 SNEGSKA (reference sequence). The junction had 5 bases not matched to a gene; V was cut back by 0 bases and J by 4 bases. CDR3 size: 15 residues.